These T cell receptor beta chains were read from a single sample in a study of response to subunit inactivated influenza vaccine. One entry per CDR3 protein, called by TCRdb with MiXCR from the RT-PCR reads. Among about 310,000 distinct CDR3 sequences listed, 20% to 25% were seen once. Sequenced here: PBMCs from blood, sampled 21 months after vaccination. Receptors were obtained from a man aged 45 to 70 who received an inactivated influenza vaccine. CDR3s include the opening cysteine and the closing phenylalanine or tryptophan. The order of the fields is J gene, clone size, D gene, V gene, CDR3 protein, CDR3 DNA. The D gene is left open where the match is weak. Rows give clone size only sometimes, using once, few, many, or a class for an expanded clone.

>TRBJ2-3|.|.|TRBV10-3
CAISVGSGDTQYF
TGTGCCATCAGTGTAGGTAGCGGAGATACGCAGTATTTT
>TRBJ1-3|few|.|TRBV7-9
CATPNAGNTIYF
TGTGCCACCCCCAATGCCGGAAACACCATATATTTT
>TRBJ1-4|.|.|TRBV11-2
CASSLDLATNEKLFF
TGTGCCAGCAGCTTAGATCTTGCAACTAATGAAAAACTGTTTTTT
>TRBJ1-2|many|.|TRBV7-9
CASSTLAEANYGYTF
TGTGCCAGCAGCACCCTGGCTGAAGCTAACTATGGCTACACCTTC
>TRBJ2-5|few|.|TRBV12-3/TRBV12-4
CASSGNRAGQETQYF
TGTGCCAGCAGTGGGAACAGGGCGGGGCAAGAGACCCAGTACTTC
>TRBJ1-5|many|.|TRBV20-1
CSATTGGNQPQHF
TGCAGTGCGACGACGGGGGGCAATCAGCCCCAGCATTTT
>TRBJ1-3|.|.|TRBV4-1
CASGASPGRNTIYF
TGCGCCAGCGGGGCCTCGCCAGGTCGAAACACCATATATTTT
>TRBJ2-3|few|.|TRBV7-2
CASRTSDTQYF
TGTGCCAGCAGAACATCGGATACGCAGTATTTT
>TRBJ2-2|.|TRBD1|TRBV10-3
CAIKEQGAGTGELFF
TGTGCCATCAAAGAACAGGGGGCAGGGACCGGGGAGCTGTTTTTT
>TRBJ1-2|few|.|TRBV4-1
CASSQNRDPVGYTF
TGCGCCAGCAGCCAAAACAGGGACCCTGTGGGCTACACCTTC
>TRBJ1-3|.|.|TRBV20-1
CSAYARVRPVWSSGNTIYF
TGCAGTGCTTACGCTAGAGTCCGCCCGGTTTGGAGCTCTGGAAACACCATATATTTT
>TRBJ1-2|.|.|TRBV24-1
CATAGTSYGYTF
TGTGCCACCGCGGGGACAAGCTATGGCTACACCTTC
>TRBJ1-6|few|.|TRBV2
CASTGLSSYNSPLHF
TGTGCCAGCACGGGGTTGAGCTCCTATAATTCACCCCTCCACTTT
>TRBJ2-7|.|TRBD1|TRBV12-3/TRBV12-4
CASSWTGLTYEQYF
TGTGCCAGCAGTTGGACAGGACTGACCTACGAGCAGTACTTC
>TRBJ2-2|.|.|TRBV20-1
CSAKEWAANTGELFF
TGCAGTGCTAAGGAATGGGCGGCGAACACCGGGGAGCTGTTTTTT
>TRBJ2-1|few|.|TRBV4-3
CASSQDLRGWNEQFF
TGCGCCAGCAGCCAAGATTTACGGGGTTGGAATGAGCAGTTCTTC
>TRBJ1-3|few|TRBD1|TRBV11-1
CASSLASQGASSGNTIYF
TGTGCCAGCAGCTTAGCTTCACAGGGGGCCAGCTCTGGAAACACCATATATTTT
>TRBJ1-5|.|TRBD1|TRBV12-3/TRBV12-4
CASSEPGQSNQPQHF
TGTGCCAGCAGTGAACCGGGACAGAGCAATCAGCCCCAGCATTTT
>TRBJ2-7|few|TRBD2|TRBV18
CASSLTSGQSSYEQYF
TGTGCCAGCTCACTGACTAGCGGGCAATCCTCCTACGAGCAGTACTTC
>TRBJ1-1|many|.|TRBV16
CASSQARPKAGTEAFF
TGTGCCAGCAGCCAAGCCCGACCTAAAGCCGGGACTGAAGCTTTCTTT
>TRBJ1-2|.|TRBD1|TRBV4-2
CASSQGTGKGYTF
TGTGCCAGCAGCCAAGGGACAGGGAAAGGCTACACCTTC
>TRBJ2-7|few|.|TRBV27
CASSLAANYEQYF
TGTGCCAGCAGTTTAGCAGCTAACTACGAGCAGTACTTC
>TRBJ1-2|many|.|TRBV12-3/TRBV12-4
CASSVQDSYGYTF
TGTGCCAGCAGTGTCCAGGACAGTTATGGCTACACCTTC
>TRBJ2-3|.|TRBD1|TRBV7-9
CASRPRDSITDTQYF
TGTGCCAGCAGACCCCGGGACAGTATCACAGATACGCAGTATTTT
>TRBJ2-7|.|TRBD1|TRBV7-9
CASSPGGRNSYEQYF
TGTGCCAGCAGCCCAGGGGGACGCAACTCCTACGAGCAGTACTTC
>TRBJ1-5|once|.|TRBV28
CASITPPGGEGNQAQHF
TGTGCCAGCATTACCCCTCCCGGGGGGGAGGGTAATCAGGCCCAGCATTTT
>TRBJ2-3|.|TRBD2|TRBV20-1
CSAPRLAGVSDTQYF
TGCAGTGCGCCAAGACTAGCGGGAGTCTCAGATACGCAGTATTTT
>TRBJ2-2|few|.|TRBV11-2
CASSLDGKDTYF
TGTGCCAGCAGCTTAGACGGCAAAGATACCTATTTT
>TRBJ2-1|.|TRBD2|TRBV12-3/TRBV12-4
CASSPFGGGPYNEQFF
TGTGCCAGCAGTCCCTTTGGCGGGGGGCCTTACAATGAGCAGTTCTTC
>TRBJ1-4|few|TRBD1|TRBV15
CATSRDGTGALNEKLFF
TGTGCCACCAGCAGAGATGGGACAGGGGCTCTTAATGAAAAACTGTTTTTT
>TRBJ1-5|few|.|TRBV7-2
CASSSREAGQPQHF
TGTGCCAGCAGTTCCCGTGAGGCTGGGCAGCCCCAGCATTTT
>TRBJ1-5|.|.|TRBV3-1
CASSQAGGGQPQHF
TGTGCCAGCAGCCAAGCTGGGGGGGGACAGCCCCAGCATTTT
>TRBJ2-2|.|.|TRBV6-2/TRBV6-3
CASSRTVWGGGELFF
TGTGCCAGCAGCCGCACTGTTTGGGGAGGCGGGGAGCTGTTTTTT
>TRBJ1-2|few|TRBD1|TRBV27
CASSSTTTSQGAGGYTF
TGTGCCAGCAGTTCCACCACTACTTCGCAGGGGGCGGGGGGCTACACCTTC
>TRBJ1-1|.|.|TRBV12-3/TRBV12-4
CASSPRTNRYTEAFF
TGTGCCAGCAGTCCGCGGACAAATCGATATACTGAAGCTTTCTTT
>TRBJ2-7|.|TRBD2|TRBV20-1
CSARDQGLAGGKFSYEQYF
TGCAGTGCTAGAGATCAAGGACTAGCGGGAGGTAAATTTTCCTACGAGCAGTACTTC
>TRBJ1-1|few|.|TRBV6-2/TRBV6-3
CASSYSPRGGPEAFF
TGTGCCAGCAGTTACTCTCCCAGGGGAGGTCCTGAAGCTTTCTTT
>TRBJ2-1|few|TRBD2|TRBV7-9
CASSSVSGIGYEQFF
TGTGCCAGCAGCTCCGTCAGCGGGATAGGGTATGAGCAGTTCTTC
>TRBJ2-5|.|.|TRBV7-2
CASSSPGMGGATQYF
TGTGCCAGCAGCTCCCCGGGGATGGGGGGTGCGACCCAGTACTTC
>TRBJ1-1|few|.|TRBV11-3
CASSLDHTTEAFF
TGTGCCAGCAGCTTAGATCACACCACTGAAGCTTTCTTT
>TRBJ1-1|few|TRBD1|TRBV5-1
CASSLVTGETEAFF
TGCGCCAGCAGCTTGGTCACAGGGGAAACTGAAGCTTTCTTT
>TRBJ2-5|.|TRBD2|TRBV4-1
CASSQAPLAGGRRTQYF
TGCGCCAGCAGCCAAGCGCCACTAGCGGGGGGCCGACGGACCCAGTACTTC
>TRBJ2-1|few|.|TRBV2
CASRASGAFHNEQFF
TGTGCCAGCAGAGCATCCGGAGCGTTCCACAATGAGCAGTTCTTC
>TRBJ1-4|once|.|TRBV11-2
CASSLERAGHPGGEKLFF
TGTGCCAGCAGCTTAGAACGGGCAGGGCACCCAGGCGGTGAAAAACTGTTTTTT
>TRBJ1-1|.|.|TRBV6-5
CASSYPSGGGLTEAFF
TGTGCCAGCAGTTACCCCTCCGGTGGGGGGCTTACTGAAGCTTTCTTT
>TRBJ1-6|.|TRBD1|TRBV4-3
CASSQDLDRGEYYNSPLHF
TGCGCCAGCAGCCAAGACCTCGACAGGGGCGAGTACTATAATTCACCCCTCCACTTT
>TRBJ2-1|once|.|TRBV7-9
CASSLAPTGDYEQFF
TGTGCCAGCAGCTTAGCCCCAACGGGGGACTATGAGCAGTTCTTC